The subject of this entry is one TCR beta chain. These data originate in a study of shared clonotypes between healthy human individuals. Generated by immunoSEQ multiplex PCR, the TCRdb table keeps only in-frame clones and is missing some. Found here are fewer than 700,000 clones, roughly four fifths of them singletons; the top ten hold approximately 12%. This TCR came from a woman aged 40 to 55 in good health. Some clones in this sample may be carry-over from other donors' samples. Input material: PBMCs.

The CDR3 sequence is CASSQTGEGGYGYTF. The DNA of the CDR3 is TGTGCCAGCAGCCAAACAGGAGAGGGGGGCTATGGCTACACCTTC. This chain uses TRBV7-9 with TRBJ1-2; maybe TRBD1 (6 bases). V gave up 5 bases and J gave up 4 bases, with 17 bases separating them. CDR3 length: 15 amino acids. The germline gives CDR1 SEHNR, CDR2 FQNEAQ (reference sequence).